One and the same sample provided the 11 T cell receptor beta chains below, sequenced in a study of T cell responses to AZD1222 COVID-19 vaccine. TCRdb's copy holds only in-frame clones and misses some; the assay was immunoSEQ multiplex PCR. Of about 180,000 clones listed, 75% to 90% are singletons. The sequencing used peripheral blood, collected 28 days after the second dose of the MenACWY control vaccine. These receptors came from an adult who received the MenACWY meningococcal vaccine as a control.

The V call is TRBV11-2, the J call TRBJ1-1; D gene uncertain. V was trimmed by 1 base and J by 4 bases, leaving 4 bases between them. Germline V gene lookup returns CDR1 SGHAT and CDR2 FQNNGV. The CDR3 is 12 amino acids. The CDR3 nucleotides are TGTGCCAGCAGCTTAGGCCCCACTGAAGCTTTCTTT. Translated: CASSLGPTEAFF.

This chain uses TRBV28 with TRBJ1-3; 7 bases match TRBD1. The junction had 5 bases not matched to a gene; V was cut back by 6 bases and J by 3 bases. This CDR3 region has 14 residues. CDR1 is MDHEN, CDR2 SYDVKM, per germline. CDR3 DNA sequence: TGTGCCAGCAGAAAACAGGGGTTTGGAAACACCATATATTTT. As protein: CASRKQGFGNTIYF.

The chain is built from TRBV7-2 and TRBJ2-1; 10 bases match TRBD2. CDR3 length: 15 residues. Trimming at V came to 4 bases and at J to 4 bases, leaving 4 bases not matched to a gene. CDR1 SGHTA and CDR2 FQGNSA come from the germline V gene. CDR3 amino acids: CASSSQRGGYNEQFF. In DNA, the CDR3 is TGTGCCAGCAGCTCCCAGCGGGGGGGGTACAATGAGCAGTTCTTC.

CDR3 sequence reads: CASSPQQDYEQYF. The CDR3 nucleotides are TGTGCCAGCAGCCCCCAGCAAGACTACGAGCAGTACTTC. This chain connects TRBV7-2 to TRBJ2-7; D is unresolved. Between the trimmed V and J ends, which lost 5 bases and 3 bases, there was a span of 11 bases. In germline, CDR1 is SGHTA, CDR2 FQGNSA. The CDR3 totals 13 residues. Using reference TRBV7-2 and TRBJ2-7 for the parts outside the CDR3, the full variable domain is GAGVSQSPSNKVTEKGKDVELRCDPISGHTALYWYRQSLGQGLEFLIYFQGNSAPDKSGLPSDRFSAERTGGSVSTLTIQRTQQEDSAVYLCASSPQQDYEQYFGPGTRLTVT.

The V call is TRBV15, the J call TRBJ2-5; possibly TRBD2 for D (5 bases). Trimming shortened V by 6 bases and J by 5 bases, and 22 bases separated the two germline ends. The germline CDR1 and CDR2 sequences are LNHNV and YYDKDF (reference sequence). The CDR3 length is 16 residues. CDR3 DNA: TGTGCCACCAGGGAAGGCCGGGGAACCTGGGCGGAGACCCAGTACTTC. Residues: CATREGRGTWAETQYF.

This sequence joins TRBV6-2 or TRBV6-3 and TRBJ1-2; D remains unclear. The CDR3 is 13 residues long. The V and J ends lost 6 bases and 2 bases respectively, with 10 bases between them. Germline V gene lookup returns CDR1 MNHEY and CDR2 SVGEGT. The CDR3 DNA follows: TGTGCCAGCAGCCCTGCCCTGAACTATGGCTACACCTTC. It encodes CASSPALNYGYTF.

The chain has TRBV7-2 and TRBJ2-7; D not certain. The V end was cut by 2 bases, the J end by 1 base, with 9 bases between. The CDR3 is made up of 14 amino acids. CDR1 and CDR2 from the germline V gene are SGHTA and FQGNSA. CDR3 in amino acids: CASSLLLNSYEQYF. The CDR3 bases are TGTGCCAGCAGCTTACTACTAAATTCCTACGAGCAGTACTTC.

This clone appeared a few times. CDR3 sequence reads: CASSFLQHSYEQYF. The CDR3 coding sequence is TGTGCCAGCAGTTTTCTCCAACATTCCTACGAGCAGTACTTC. This chain uses TRBV28 with TRBJ2-7; D gene uncertain. Germline V lookup: CDR1 MDHEN, CDR2 SYDVKM. V lost 3 bases and J lost 1, with 10 bases in between. This CDR3 comprises 14 residues.

CDR3 in DNA: TGTGCCAGCTCACCGAACACGGTTGTAGCGGGAAGCGAGCAGTACTTC. This encodes CASSPNTVVAGSEQYF. The V gene is TRBV18, the J gene TRBJ2-7, with 8 bases lining up with TRBD2. The CDR3 is made up of 16 amino acids. V dropped 3 bases and J dropped 6; count of bases not matched to a gene: 13. From germline, CDR1 is KGHSH and CDR2 LQKENI.

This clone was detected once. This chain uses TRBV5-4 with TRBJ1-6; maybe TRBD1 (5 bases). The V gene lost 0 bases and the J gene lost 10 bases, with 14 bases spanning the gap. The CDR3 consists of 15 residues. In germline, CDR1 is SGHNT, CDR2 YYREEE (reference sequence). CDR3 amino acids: CASSLESGKASPLHF. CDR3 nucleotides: TGTGCCAGCAGCTTGGAGTCAGGGAAGGCCTCACCCCTCCACTTT.

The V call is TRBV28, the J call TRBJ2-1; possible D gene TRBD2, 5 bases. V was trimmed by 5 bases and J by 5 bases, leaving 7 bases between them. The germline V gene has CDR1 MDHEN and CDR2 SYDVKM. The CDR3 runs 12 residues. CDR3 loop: CASSPGNNEQFF. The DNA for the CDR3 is TGTGCCAGCAGTCCCGGGAACAATGAGCAGTTCTTC.